The entry below describes one T cell receptor (beta chain). This specimen comes from a study of blood T cell repertoires in COVID-19. Study context: The United States, Italy and Spain were the sources of the acute and convalescent COVID-19 samples.

Clones were read by immunoSEQ multiplex PCR, and TCRdb kept only the in-frame ones, dropping some. The profile shows 400,000 or so clones, roughly 86% of them singletons. This TCR derives from a human donor in a cohort sampled during active COVID-19. The specimen sequenced was peripheral blood.

CDR3 DNA sequence: TGTGCCAGCTCACCAAGTGCGGCTAGCGGGAGCCCCGGGGAGCAGTTCTTC. It encodes CASSPSAASGSPGEQFF. This chain links TRBV18 with TRBJ2-1; 10 bases line up with TRBD2. The CDR3 spans 17 residues. Germline CDR1 reads KGHSH; CDR2 reads LQKENI. V lost 2 bases and J lost 10; bases outside the gene matches: 14.